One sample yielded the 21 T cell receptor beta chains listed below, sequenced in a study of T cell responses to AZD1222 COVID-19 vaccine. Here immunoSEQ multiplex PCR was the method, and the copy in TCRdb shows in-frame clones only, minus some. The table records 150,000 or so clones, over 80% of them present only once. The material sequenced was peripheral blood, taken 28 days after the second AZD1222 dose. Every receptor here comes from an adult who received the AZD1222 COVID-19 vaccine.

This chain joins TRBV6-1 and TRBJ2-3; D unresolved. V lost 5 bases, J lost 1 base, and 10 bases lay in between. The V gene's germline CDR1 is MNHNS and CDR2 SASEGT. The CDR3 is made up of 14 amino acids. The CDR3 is CASSSVVGTDTQYF. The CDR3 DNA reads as TGTGCCAGCAGTTCGGTCGTAGGCACAGATACGCAGTATTTT.

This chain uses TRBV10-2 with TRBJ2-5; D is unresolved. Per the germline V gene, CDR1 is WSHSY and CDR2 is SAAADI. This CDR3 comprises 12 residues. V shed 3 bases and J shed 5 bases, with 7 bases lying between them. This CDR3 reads CASSDRGETQYF. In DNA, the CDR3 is TGCGCCAGCAGTGACCGTGGCGAGACCCAGTACTTC.

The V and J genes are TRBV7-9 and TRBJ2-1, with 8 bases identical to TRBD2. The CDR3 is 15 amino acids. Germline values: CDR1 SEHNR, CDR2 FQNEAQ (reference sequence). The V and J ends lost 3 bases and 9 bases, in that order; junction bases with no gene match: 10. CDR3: CASSLEGGRFPEQFF. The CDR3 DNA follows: TGTGCCAGCAGCTTGGAGGGCGGGAGGTTTCCTGAGCAGTTCTTC. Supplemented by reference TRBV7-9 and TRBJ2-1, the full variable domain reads DTGVSQNPRHKITKRGQNVTFRCDPISEHNRLYWYRQTLGQGPEFLTYFQNEAQLEKSRLLSDRFSAERPKGSFSTLEIQRTEQGDSAMYLCASSLEGGRFPEQFFGPGTRLTVL.

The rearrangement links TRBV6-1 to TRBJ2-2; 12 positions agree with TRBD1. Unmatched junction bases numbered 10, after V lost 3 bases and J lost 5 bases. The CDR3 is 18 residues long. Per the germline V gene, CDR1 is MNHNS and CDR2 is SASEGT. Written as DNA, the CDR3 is TGTGCCAGCAGTGATCCGGGACAGGGGGCGAAGTGGACCGGGGAGCTGTTTTTT. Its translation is CASSDPGQGAKWTGELFF.

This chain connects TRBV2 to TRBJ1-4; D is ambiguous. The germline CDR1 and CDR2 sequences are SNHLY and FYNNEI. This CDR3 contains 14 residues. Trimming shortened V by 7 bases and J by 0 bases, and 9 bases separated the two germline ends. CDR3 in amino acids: CASTFGATNEKLFF. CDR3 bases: TGTGCCAGCACATTCGGGGCAACTAATGAAAAACTGTTTTTT.

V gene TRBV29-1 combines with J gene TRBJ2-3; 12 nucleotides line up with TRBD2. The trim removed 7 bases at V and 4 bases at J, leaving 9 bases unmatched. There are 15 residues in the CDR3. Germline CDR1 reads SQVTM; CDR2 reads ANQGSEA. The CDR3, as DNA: TGCAGCGGGGGATTGACTAGCGGGAGTGCAGATACGCAGTATTTT. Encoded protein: CSGGLTSGSADTQYF.

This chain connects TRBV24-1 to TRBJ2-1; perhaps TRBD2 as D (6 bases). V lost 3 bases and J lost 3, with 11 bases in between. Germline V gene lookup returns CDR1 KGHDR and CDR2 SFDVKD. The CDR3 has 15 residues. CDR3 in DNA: TGTGCCACCAGTGATGTAGCGGAGGACTACAATGAGCAGTTCTTC. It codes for CATSDVAEDYNEQFF.

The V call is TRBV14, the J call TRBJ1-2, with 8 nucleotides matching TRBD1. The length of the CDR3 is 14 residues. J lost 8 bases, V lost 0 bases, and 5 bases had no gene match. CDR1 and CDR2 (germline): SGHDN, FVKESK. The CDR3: CASSQEQGVRGYTF. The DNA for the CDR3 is TGTGCCAGCAGCCAAGAACAGGGGGTCCGGGGCTACACCTTC.

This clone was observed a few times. The CDR3: CSAGQGAEAFF. The CDR3 nucleotides are TGCAGCGCCGGACAGGGTGCTGAAGCTTTCTTT. The chain combines TRBV29-1 with TRBJ1-1; 8 nucleotides agree with TRBD1. This CDR3 comprises 11 residues. CDR1 and CDR2 from the germline V gene are SQVTM and ANQGSEA. The junction had 4 bases not matched to a gene; V was cut back by 7 bases and J by 6 bases.

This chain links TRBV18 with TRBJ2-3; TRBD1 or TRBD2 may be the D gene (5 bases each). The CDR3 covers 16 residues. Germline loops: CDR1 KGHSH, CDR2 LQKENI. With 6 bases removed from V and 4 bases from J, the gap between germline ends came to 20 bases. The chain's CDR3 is CASSLQTWGLADTQYF. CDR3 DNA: TGTGCCAGCTCCCTGCAAACCTGGGGGTTGGCAGATACGCAGTATTTT.

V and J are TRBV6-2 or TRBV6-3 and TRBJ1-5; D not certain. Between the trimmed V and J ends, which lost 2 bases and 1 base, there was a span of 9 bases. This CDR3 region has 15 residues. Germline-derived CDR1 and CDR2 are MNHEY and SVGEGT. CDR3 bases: TGTGCCAGCAGTTACAACGGAGCGAGCAATCAGCCCCAGCATTTT. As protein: CASSYNGASNQPQHF.

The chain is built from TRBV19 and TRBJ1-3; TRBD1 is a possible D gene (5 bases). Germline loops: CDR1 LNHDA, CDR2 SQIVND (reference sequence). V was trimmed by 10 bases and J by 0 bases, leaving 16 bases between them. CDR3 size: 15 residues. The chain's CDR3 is CATKSTVDSGNTIYF. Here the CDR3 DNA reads TGTGCCACCAAATCGACAGTCGACTCTGGAAACACCATATATTTT.

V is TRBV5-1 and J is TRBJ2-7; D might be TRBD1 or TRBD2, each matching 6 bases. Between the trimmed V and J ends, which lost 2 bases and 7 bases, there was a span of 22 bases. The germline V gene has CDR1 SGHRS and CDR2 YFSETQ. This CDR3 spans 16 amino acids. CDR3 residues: CASSFQIGGDFGEQYF. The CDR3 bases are TGCGCCAGCAGCTTCCAGATCGGGGGCGACTTCGGGGAGCAGTACTTC.

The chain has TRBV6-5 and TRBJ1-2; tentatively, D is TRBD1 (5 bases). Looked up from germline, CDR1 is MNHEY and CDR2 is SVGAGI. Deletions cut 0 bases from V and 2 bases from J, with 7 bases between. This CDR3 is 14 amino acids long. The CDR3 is CASSYSPGNYGYTF. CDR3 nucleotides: TGTGCCAGCAGTTACTCCCCAGGGAACTATGGCTACACCTTC.

The CDR3: CASSYDIGEAFF. The CDR3, as DNA: TGTGCCAGCAGCTATGACATCGGTGAAGCTTTCTTT. The J gene is TRBJ1-1, the V gene TRBV7-9; D unclear. Germline lookup yields CDR1 SEHNR and CDR2 FQNEAQ (reference sequence). This CDR3 is 12 amino acids long. Trimming shortened V by 4 bases and J by 7 bases, and 10 bases separated the two germline ends.

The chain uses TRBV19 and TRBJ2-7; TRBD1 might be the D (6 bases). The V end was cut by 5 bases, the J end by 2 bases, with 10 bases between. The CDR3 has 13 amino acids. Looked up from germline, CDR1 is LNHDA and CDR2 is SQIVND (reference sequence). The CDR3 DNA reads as TGTGCCAGTAGTCCGACAGGCCCCTACGAGCAGTACTTC. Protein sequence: CASSPTGPYEQYF.

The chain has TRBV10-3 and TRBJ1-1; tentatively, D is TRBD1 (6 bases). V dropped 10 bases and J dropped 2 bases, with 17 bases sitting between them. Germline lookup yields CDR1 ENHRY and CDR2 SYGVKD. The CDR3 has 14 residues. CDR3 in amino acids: CATYRTGPNTEAFF. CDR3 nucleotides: TGTGCCACCTACCGAACAGGGCCCAACACTGAAGCTTTCTTT.

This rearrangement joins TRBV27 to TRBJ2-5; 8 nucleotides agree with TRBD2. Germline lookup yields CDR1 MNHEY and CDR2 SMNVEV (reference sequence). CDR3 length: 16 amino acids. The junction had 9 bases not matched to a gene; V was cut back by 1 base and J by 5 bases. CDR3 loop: CASSLYGTPGGETQYF. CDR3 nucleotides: TGTGCCAGCAGTTTATACGGGACGCCGGGGGGGGAGACCCAGTACTTC.

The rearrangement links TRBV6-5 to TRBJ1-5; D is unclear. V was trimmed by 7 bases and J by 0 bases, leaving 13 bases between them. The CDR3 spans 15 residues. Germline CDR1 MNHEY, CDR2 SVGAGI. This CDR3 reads CASKLGRNSNQPQHF. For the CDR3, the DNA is TGTGCCAGCAAATTAGGGAGGAATAGCAATCAGCCCCAGCATTTT.

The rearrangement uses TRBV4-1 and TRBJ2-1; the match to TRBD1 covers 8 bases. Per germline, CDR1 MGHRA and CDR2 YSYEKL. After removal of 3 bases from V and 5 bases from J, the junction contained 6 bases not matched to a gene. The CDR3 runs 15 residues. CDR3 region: CASSHRQGLNNEQFF. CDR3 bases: TGCGCCAGCAGCCACCGACAGGGGCTAAACAATGAGCAGTTCTTC.

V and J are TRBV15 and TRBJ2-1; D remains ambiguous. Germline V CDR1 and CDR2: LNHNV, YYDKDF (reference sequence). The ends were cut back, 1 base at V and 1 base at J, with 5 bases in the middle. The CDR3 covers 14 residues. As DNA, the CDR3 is TGTGCCACCAGCAGAGGGCAATCCTACAATGAGCAGTTCTTC. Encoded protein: CATSRGQSYNEQFF.